This T cell receptor beta chain was documented in a study of beta chain features in type 1 diabetes. Findings of the study overall: Type 1 diabetes patients had VDJ junctions that carried fewer insertions and more deletions. In every one of the four CD4+ subsets, TCRB CDR3s were moderately but significantly shorter in Type 1 diabetes patients.

This clone was recorded a few times. What it binds is unknown. As every portion of the isolated RNA was reverse transcribed, the sequencing read expressed TCRB transcripts. Clones were sequenced by immunoSEQ multiplex PCR, and TCRdb holds only the in-frame ones, with some missing. The sample lists some 350,000 clones; approximately 12% were seen once. With 6 bases clipped from V and 3 bases from J, the junction kept 12 bases outside the gene matches. This CDR3 is 16 amino acids long. Germline values: CDR1 GTSNPN, CDR2 SVGIG (reference sequence). The TCR comes from a woman younger than 35 with type 1 diabetes. The sequenced sample was naive CD4+ T cells from blood. The chain links TRBV30 to TRBJ2-4, with TRBD1 matching over 9 bases. CDR3: CACAGDRDRVKNIQYF. The CDR3 coding sequence is TGTGCCTGTGCGGGGGACCGGGACAGGGTCAAAAACATTCAGTACTTC.